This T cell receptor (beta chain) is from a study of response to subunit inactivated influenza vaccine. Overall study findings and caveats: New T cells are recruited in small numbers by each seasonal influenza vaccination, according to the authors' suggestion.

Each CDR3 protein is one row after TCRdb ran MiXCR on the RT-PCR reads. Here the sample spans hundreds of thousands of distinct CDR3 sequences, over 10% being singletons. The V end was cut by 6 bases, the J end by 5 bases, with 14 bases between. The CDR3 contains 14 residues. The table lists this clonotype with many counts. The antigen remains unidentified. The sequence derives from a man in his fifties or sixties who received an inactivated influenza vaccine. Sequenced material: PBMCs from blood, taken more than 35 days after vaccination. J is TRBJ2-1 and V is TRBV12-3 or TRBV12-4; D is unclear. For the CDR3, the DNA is TGTGCCAGCAGGGACCAGAGTTCCAACAATGAGCAGTTCTTC. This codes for CASRDQSSNNEQFF.